This T cell receptor beta chain was observed in a study of T cell responses to AZD1222 COVID-19 vaccine. V gave up 4 bases and J gave up 6 bases, with 16 bases separating them. This CDR3 has 14 amino acids. Germline V lookup: CDR1 SEHNR, CDR2 FQNEAQ (reference sequence). Using immunoSEQ multiplex PCR, the repertoire was profiled, and TCRdb retains in-frame clones only, with some absent. In the table there are about 150,000 clones, 91% of which are singletons. The V and J genes are TRBV7-9 and TRBJ2-7; D is unresolved. The sequencing here drew on peripheral blood, taken 28 days after the second dose of the MenACWY control vaccine. This sequence was found in an adult who received the MenACWY meningococcal vaccine as a control. The CDR3 nucleotides read TGTGCCAGCAGCTCCTATGGGTTTTCAGGCGAGCAGTACTTC. This sequence encodes CASSSYGFSGEQYF.